The clone carrying this TCR beta chain has a count of ten or more. What it recognizes is unknown. Researchers took RNA transcripts and amplified the TCR beta CDR3 regions from them. The TCR CDR3 first-round RT-PCR relied on the HTBI primer set. Each CDR3 protein is one row after TCRdb ran MiXCR on the multiplex PCR reads. The sample lists a few hundred thousand distinct CDR3 sequences, around 16% occurring once. Germline-derived CDR1 and CDR2 are MDHEN and SYDVKM. The CDR3 contains 13 residues. V dropped 10 bases and J dropped 2 bases, with 15 bases sitting between them. This entry belongs to a study of T cells in Graves' hyperthyroidism and ophthalmopathy. Background on the study: Pretreatment peripheral blood was obtained at initial diagnosis. Study-level findings and limits: Peripheral blood also featured most of the thyroid clonotypes expanded above 0.001. The model's output predicted ophthalmopathy at a median of roughly 6.9 months prior to onset.

The TCR originated in a woman aged 18-29 years with Graves' hyperthyroidism that later progressed to Graves' ophthalmopathy. Sequences were obtained from blood. V gene TRBV28 combines with J gene TRBJ2-7; D perhaps matches TRBD1 (6 bases). The CDR3 spells CATLIPGAYEQYF. CDR3 coding DNA: TGTGCCACCCTTATCCCAGGGGCCTACGAGCAGTACTTC.